This entry is about one T cell receptor beta chain. The CDR3 length is 14 residues. Per germline, CDR1 SNHLY and CDR2 FYNNEI. V was shortened by 1 base and J by 6 bases, with 12 bases between the two germline ends. TCR beta CDR3 sequences were amplified from RNA transcripts. Initially, a first-round RT-PCR of the TCR CDR3 employed the HTBI primer set. Via MiXCR, TCRdb re-called the multiplex PCR reads, giving one row per CDR3 protein. In the table there are fewer than 650,000 distinct CDR3 sequences, around 15% of which are singletons. The data derive from a study of T cells in Graves' hyperthyroidism and ophthalmopathy. Any patient presenting with uncontrolled infection, other autoimmune disease, pregnancy or lactation was left out. Diagnosis relied on clinical symptoms, serum thyroxine and TRAb, thyroid ultrasound and orbital computed tomography.

V gene TRBV2 combines with J gene TRBJ2-5; D gene uncertain. The sequence came from a woman in her 40s with Graves' ophthalmopathy. Sequencing input: blood. The CDR3 DNA reads TGTGCCAGCAGTGAAGGAAATGGAGTGCAGACCCAGTACTTC. Its translation: CASSEGNGVQTQYF.